This T cell receptor (beta chain) was identified in a study of T-cell reconstitution after alpha-beta-depleted transplantation in children. Study-wide results and limits: At day 60, the high TCRbeta diversity found in some patients originated from recipient T cells and thymic progenitors that had survived.

This CDR3 is built from 13 residues. The ends lost 8 bases at V and 5 bases at J; junction bases unmatched: 6. Construction of the TCRbeta library involved unique molecular identifiers. TCRdb re-called the PCR reads with MiXCR, one entry per CDR3 protein. Here the sample spans under 85,000 distinct CDR3 sequences, 18% being singletons. This clonotype has a count of ten or more. Its antigen is not identified. This sequence was found in a male patient aged 2 to 9 who had a stem cell transplant for acute lymphoblastic leukemia, so the T cells may come from the graft donor. The sample here was PBMCs, mostly from graft donor cells, taken 360 days after TCRalphabeta/CD19-depleted stem cell transplant. The rearrangement joins TRBV12-3 or TRBV12-4 to TRBJ2-1, with 7 bases lining up with TRBD2. CDR3 loop: CASSRGVDNEQFF. CDR3 sequence (DNA): TGTGCCAGCTCCCGGGGGGTAGACAATGAGCAGTTCTTC.